This entry concerns a single TCR beta chain. Original processing methods: Reference gene primer amplification in the assay estimated nucleated cell counts. Using immunoSEQ multiplex PCR, the repertoire was profiled, and TCRdb retains in-frame clones only, with some absent. D and trimming come from the DNA, and the V and J calls and clone size come from that table. The sample contains 270,000 or so clones, around 89% of which appear only once. This specimen comes from a study of blood T cell repertoires in COVID-19. As for the study in general: Samples taken during acute and convalescent COVID-19 were collected in the United States, Italy and Spain.

Germline trimming cut 2 bases from V and 4 bases from J; bases unmatched to any gene: 2. CDR3 length: 14 residues. The germline CDR1 and CDR2 sequences are LGHDT and YNNKEL (reference sequence). Sequencing was carried out using peripheral blood. The clonotype was recovered from a man in his forties or fifties with acute or convalescent COVID-19. V usage is TRBV3-1 (or the pseudogene TRBV3-2) and J usage is TRBJ2-7, with 10 nucleotides matching TRBD1. The CDR3 region is CASSQRDRGYEQYF. The CDR3 bases are TGTGCCAGCAGCCAAAGGGACAGGGGATACGAGCAGTACTTC.